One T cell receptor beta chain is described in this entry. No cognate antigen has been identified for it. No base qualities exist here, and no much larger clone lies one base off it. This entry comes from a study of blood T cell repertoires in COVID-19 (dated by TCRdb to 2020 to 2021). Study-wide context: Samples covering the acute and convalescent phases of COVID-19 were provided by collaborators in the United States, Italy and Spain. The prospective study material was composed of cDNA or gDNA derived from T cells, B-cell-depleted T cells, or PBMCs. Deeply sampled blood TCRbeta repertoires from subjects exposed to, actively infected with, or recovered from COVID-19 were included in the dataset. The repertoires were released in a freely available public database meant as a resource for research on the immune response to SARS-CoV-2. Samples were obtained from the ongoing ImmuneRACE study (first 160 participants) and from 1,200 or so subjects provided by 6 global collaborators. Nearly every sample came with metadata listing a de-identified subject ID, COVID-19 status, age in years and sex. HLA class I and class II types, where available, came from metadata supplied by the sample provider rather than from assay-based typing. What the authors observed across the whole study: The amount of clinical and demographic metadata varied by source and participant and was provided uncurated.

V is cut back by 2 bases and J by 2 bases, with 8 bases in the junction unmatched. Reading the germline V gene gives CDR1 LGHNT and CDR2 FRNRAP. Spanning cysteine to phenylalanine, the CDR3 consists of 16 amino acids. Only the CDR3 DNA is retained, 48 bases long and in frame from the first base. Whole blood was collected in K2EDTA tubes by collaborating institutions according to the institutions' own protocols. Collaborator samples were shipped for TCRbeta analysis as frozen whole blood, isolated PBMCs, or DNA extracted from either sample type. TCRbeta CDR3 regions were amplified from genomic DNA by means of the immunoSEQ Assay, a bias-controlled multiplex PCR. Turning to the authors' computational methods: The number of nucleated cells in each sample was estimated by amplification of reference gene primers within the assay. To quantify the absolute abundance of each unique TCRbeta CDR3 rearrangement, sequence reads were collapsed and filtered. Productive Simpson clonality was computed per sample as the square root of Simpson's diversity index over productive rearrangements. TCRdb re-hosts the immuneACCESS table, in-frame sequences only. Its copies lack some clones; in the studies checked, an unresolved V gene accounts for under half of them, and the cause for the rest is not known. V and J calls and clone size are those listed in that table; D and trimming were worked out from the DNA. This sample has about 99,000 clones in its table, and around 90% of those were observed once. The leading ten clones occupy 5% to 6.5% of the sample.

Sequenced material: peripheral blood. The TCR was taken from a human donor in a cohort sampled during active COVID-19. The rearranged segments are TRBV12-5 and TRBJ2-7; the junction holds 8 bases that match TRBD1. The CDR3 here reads CASGLPWGQAAYEQYF. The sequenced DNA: TGTGCTAGTGGTTTGCCCTGGGGACAGGCAGCCTACGAGCAGTACTTC.